A selection of T cell receptor beta chains follows, all from one sample in a study of early T cells in non-severe SARS-CoV-2 infection. Using its own MiXCR run on the 5' RACE reads, TCRdb lists one record per CDR3 protein. Of 56,000 or so distinct CDR3 sequences in the sample, 10% are singletons; the top ten hold 6.5%. Input material: whole blood. The receptors shown here come from an adult who was a healthcare worker with PCR-confirmed SARS-CoV-2 infection or an uninfected control (not recorded which). Both conserved end residues are part of each CDR3. The D gene is left open where the match is weak. Rows give clone size only sometimes, using once, few, many, or a class for an expanded clone.

TRBD1	TRBV7-7	TRBJ2-5	-	TGTGCTAGCAGCTTAGATGGGACAGGGCGGGAGACCCAGTACTTC	CASSLDGTGRETQYF
-	TRBV18	TRBJ1-1	-	TGTGCCAGCTCACCTTGGACCCACGGTAGGAACACTGAAGCTTTCTTT	CASSPWTHGRNTEAFF
TRBD1	TRBV3-1	TRBJ1-1	-	TGTGCCAGCAGCCAAGCCGGATTTTGGACAGGGGAAGCTTTCTTT	CASSQAGFWTGEAFF
-	TRBV20-1	TRBJ2-5	-	TGCAGTGCCAGGGACAATGGGGAGACCCAGTACTTC	CSARDNGETQYF
-	TRBV29-1	TRBJ1-2	few	TGCAGCGTTGTAGCCCCCACGCACAGTGGCTACACCTTC	CSVVAPTHSGYTF
-	TRBV3-1	TRBJ2-5	many	TGTGCCAGCAGCCCCCGGACTGGGCAAGAGACCCAGTACTTC	CASSPRTGQETQYF
-	TRBV29-1	TRBJ2-1	-	TGCAGCGTTAGGACCGGGACTTACTCCTACAATGAGCAGTTCTTC	CSVRTGTYSYNEQFF
-	TRBV7-2	TRBJ2-5	many	TGTGCCAGCAGCTTACCCCAACGACAGGGAATTACTAGCCCTCCGAAGACCCAGTACTTC	CASSLPQRQGITSPPKTQYF
-	TRBV5-1	TRBJ1-1	many	TGCGCCAGCAGCCGTCATGGGGAGTGGAACACTGAAGCTTTCTTT	CASSRHGEWNTEAFF
-	TRBV6-2/TRBV6-3	TRBJ1-2	many	TGTGCCAGCAGTACAATCCTGTCGGGCAGGGGAAAGTCCGGTGGCTACACCTTC	CASSTILSGRGKSGGYTF
-	TRBV7-6	TRBJ2-1	many	TGTGCCAGCAGATCGGTGGGTAACCCCTACAATGAGCAGTTCTTC	CASRSVGNPYNEQFF
-	TRBV20-1	TRBJ2-1	many	TGCAGTGCTAGCATGATTGGGCAGCCAGCCAATGAGCAGTTCTTC	CSASMIGQPANEQFF
TRBD2	TRBV7-3	TRBJ2-3	-	TGTGCCAGCAGCTTAAAGGGAGCGGGAGAATTAACAGATACGCAGTATTTT	CASSLKGAGELTDTQYF
-	TRBV10-2	TRBJ2-7	many	TGCGCCAGCAGTGATGGGGCTAGCGCGAACTACGAGCAGTACTTC	CASSDGASANYEQYF
-	TRBV5-6	TRBJ1-4	many	TGTGCCAGCAGCTTAAGACGTCTTTCTCGAGAAAAACTGTTTTTT	CASSLRRLSREKLFF
-	TRBV20-1	TRBJ1-1	few	TGCAGTGCTGATAGGGGGGTACGGACTGAAGCTTTCTTT	CSADRGVRTEAFF
TRBD2	TRBV27	TRBJ2-1	few	TGTGCCAGCAGTTCTGGGGCTAGCGGGAGGAATGAGCAGTTCTTC	CASSSGASGRNEQFF
TRBD1	TRBV20-1	TRBJ1-6	few	TGCAGTGCTACATTGACAGGGCTCCCCTCCTATAATTCACCCCTCCACTTT	CSATLTGLPSYNSPLHF
-	TRBV7-3	TRBJ2-2	many	TGTGCCAGCAGCTTATTTTCCGGTAGCGGGGAGCTGTTTTTT	CASSLFSGSGELFF
-	TRBV12-3/TRBV12-4	TRBJ2-6	few	TGTGCCAGCAGCCGGGCTGGGGCCAACGTCCTGACTTTC	CASSRAGANVLTF
TRBD2	TRBV7-2	TRBJ2-3	many	TGTGCCAGCAGCCAAACTAGCGGGCGCCAAGATACGCAGTATTTT	CASSQTSGRQDTQYF
-	TRBV29-1	TRBJ1-4	few	TGCAGCGTTGAGGACGGAGATAATGAAAAACTGTTTTTT	CSVEDGDNEKLFF
-	TRBV3-1	TRBJ1-6	-	TGTGCCAGCAGCCAGACCTCGTCCTGGTATAATTCACCCCTCCACTTT	CASSQTSSWYNSPLHF
-	TRBV12-3/TRBV12-4	TRBJ1-5	many	TGTGCCAGCGGCCTCCCACTTCAGCCCCAGCATTTT	CASGLPLQPQHF
TRBD2	TRBV20-1	TRBJ2-7	many	TGCAGTGCTAGAGATCGGCGGGCGGCGGGAGGGCCTCACGAGCAGTACTTC	CSARDRRAAGGPHEQYF
-	TRBV29-1	TRBJ2-7	-	TGCAGCGTTGAAGAAGGAGACAGGATCTACGAGCAGTACTTC	CSVEEGDRIYEQYF
-	TRBV7-3	TRBJ1-2	-	TGTGCCAGCAGCCCGTCCCCAGGGGTTGGTGGCTACACCTTC	CASSPSPGVGGYTF
-	TRBV21-1	TRBJ1-4	-	-	CASRDTVQLMKNCFF
-	TRBV12-3/TRBV12-4	TRBJ1-5	many	TGTGCCAGCAGTTCCATCTTTCGGGGTAGCAATCAGCCCCAGCATTTT	CASSSIFRGSNQPQHF
-	TRBV7-3	TRBJ1-2	-	TGTGCCAGCAGCCTTCTAGGGACATCCTATGGCTACACCTTC	CASSLLGTSYGYTF
TRBD1	TRBV5-1	TRBJ1-1	many	TGCGCCAGCAGCTTGGGGACAGGGGTGATCACTGAAGCTTTCTTT	CASSLGTGVITEAFF
-	TRBV7-2	TRBJ2-3	few	TGTGCCAGCAGCCCAGGACCGGGCGGTTCCTATACGCAGTATTTT	CASSPGPGGSYTQYF
-	TRBV7-9	TRBJ2-2	many	TGTGCCAGCAGCTGGGTAGGAGGGGAGCTGTTTTTT	CASSWVGGELFF
TRBD2	TRBV24-1	TRBJ2-1	many	TGTGCCACCAGTGATTCTAGCGGGAGGGCCTACAATGAGCAGTTCTTC	CATSDSSGRAYNEQFF
-	TRBV6-5	TRBJ2-7	few	TGTGCCAGCACCGACACTTACGAGCAGTACTTC	CASTDTYEQYF
TRBD1	TRBV7-9	TRBJ1-6	-	TGTGCCAGCAGCCCCTTCGGCCAGGGGGCTTCACCCCTCCACTTT	CASSPFGQGASPLHF
-	TRBV6-6	TRBJ1-5	-	TGTGCCAGCTGCTGGGAGGTCAATCAGCCCCGGCATTTT	CASCWEVNQPRHF
-	TRBV6-5	TRBJ2-3	-	TGTGCCAGCAGTTCGGGTTTAACCAGGACCACAGATACGCAGTATTTT	CASSSGLTRTTDTQYF
TRBD2	TRBV6-2/TRBV6-3	TRBJ2-7	few	TGTGCCAGCAGGTCACTAGCGGGAGCTCTCCACGAGCAGTACTTC	CASRSLAGALHEQYF
-	TRBV10-3	TRBJ1-2	-	TGTGCCATCAGTGAGGTTAAGGGCCCCTATGGCTACACCTTC	CAISEVKGPYGYTF
TRBD2	TRBV4-1	TRBJ2-1	-	TGCGCCAGCAGCCAAGAAGGTCTAGCGGGTTCCTACAATGAGCAGTTCTTC	CASSQEGLAGSYNEQFF
TRBD2	TRBV11-2	TRBJ2-7	few	TGTGCCAGCAGCTTAGGACTAGCGGGACCCATCTACGAGCAGTACTTC	CASSLGLAGPIYEQYF
-	TRBV5-1	TRBJ2-1	many	TGCGCCAGCAGCTTGCAGGGAGGATTAAGTGAGCAGTTCTTC	CASSLQGGLSEQFF
-	TRBV7-2	TRBJ2-5	-	TGTGCCAGCAGCTTCCAGGATGGCCATGCCATTCGGGAGACCCAGTACTTC	CASSFQDGHAIRETQYF
TRBD1	TRBV20-1	TRBJ1-5	many	TGCAGTGCTAGTCCCGGCCAGGGGGATCAGCCCCAGCATTTT	CSASPGQGDQPQHF
TRBD2	TRBV10-3	TRBJ2-7	-	TGTGCCACGGGGACTAGCCAAACCTACGAGCAGTACTTC	CATGTSQTYEQYF
TRBD1	TRBV28	TRBJ1-5	many	TGTGCCAGCAACCCGACAGGGAAAGGGGACAATCAGCCCCAGCAATTT	CASNPTGKGDNQPQQF
TRBD1	TRBV5-1	TRBJ2-3	-	TGCGCCAGCAGCTCCACAGGGGTAGATACGCAGTATTTT	CASSSTGVDTQYF
-	TRBV11-3	TRBJ1-4	many	TGTGCCAGCAGCAGGACCGATCCAACTAATGAAAAACTGTTTTTT	CASSRTDPTNEKLFF
TRBD2	TRBV7-2	TRBJ2-7	-	TGTGCCAGCAGCTCGGGACTAGCGTCTACCTACGAGCAGTACTTC	CASSSGLASTYEQYF
-	TRBV7-2	TRBJ2-4	-	TGTGCCAGCAGCGTCAAGGGCCGGCGGACCCTAGCCAAAAACATTCAGTACTTC	CASSVKGRRTLAKNIQYF
-	TRBV3-1	TRBJ2-6	-	TGTGCCAGCAGCCAGGCCTCTGGGGCCAACGTCCTGACTTTC	CASSQASGANVLTF
TRBD1	TRBV12-5	TRBJ2-7	-	TGTGCTAGTGGTTTGCGCCGGGACAGCCTTCACTTC	CASGLRRDSLHF
-	TRBV4-2	TRBJ2-3	many	TGTGCCAGCAGACTGGGGTCGAGCACAGATACGCAGTATTTT	CASRLGSSTDTQYF
-	TRBV12-3/TRBV12-4	TRBJ2-7	many	TGTGCCAGCAGTTTAAACATTCACTACGAGCAGTACTTC	CASSLNIHYEQYF